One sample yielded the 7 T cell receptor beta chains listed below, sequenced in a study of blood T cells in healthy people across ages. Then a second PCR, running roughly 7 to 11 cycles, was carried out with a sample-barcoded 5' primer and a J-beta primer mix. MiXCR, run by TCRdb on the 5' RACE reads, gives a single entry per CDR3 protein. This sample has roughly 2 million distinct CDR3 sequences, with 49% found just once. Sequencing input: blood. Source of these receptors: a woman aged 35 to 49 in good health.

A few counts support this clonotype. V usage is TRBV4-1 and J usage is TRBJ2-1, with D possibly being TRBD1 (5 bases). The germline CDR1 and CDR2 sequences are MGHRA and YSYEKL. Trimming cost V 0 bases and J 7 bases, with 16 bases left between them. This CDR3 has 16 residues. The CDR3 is CASSQDPTVEPNEQFF. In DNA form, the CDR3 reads TGCGCCAGCAGCCAAGATCCGACAGTCGAACCGAATGAGCAGTTCTTC.

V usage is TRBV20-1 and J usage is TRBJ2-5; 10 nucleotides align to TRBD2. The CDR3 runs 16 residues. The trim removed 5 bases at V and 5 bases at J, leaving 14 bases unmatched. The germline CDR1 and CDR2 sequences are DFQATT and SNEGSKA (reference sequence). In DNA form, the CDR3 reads TGCAGTGCTCAAGAGGCTAGCGGGGGAAGGTGGGAGACCCAGTACTTC. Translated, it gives CSAQEASGGRWETQYF.

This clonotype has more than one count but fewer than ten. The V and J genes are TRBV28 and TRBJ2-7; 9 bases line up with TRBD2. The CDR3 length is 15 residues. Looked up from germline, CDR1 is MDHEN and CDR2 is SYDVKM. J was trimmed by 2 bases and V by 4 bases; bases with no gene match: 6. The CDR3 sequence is CASSSPGGGAYEQYF. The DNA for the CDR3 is TGTGCCAGCAGTTCCCCAGGCGGGGGGGCCTACGAGCAGTACTTC.

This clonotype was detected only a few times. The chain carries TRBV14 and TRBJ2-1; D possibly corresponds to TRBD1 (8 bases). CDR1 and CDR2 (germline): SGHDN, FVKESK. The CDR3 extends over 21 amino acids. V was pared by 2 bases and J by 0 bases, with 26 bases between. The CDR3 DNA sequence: TGTGCCAGCAGCCAACCGGGACAGGACGGGGGGCCCCTGTACTCCTACAATGAGCAGTTCTTC. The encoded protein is CASSQPGQDGGPLYSYNEQFF.

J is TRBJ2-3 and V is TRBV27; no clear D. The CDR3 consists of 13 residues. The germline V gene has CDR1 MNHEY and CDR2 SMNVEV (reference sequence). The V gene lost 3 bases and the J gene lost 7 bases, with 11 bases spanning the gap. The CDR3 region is CASSFTPAHTQYF. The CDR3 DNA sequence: TGTGCCAGCAGTTTTACCCCCGCGCATACGCAGTATTTT.

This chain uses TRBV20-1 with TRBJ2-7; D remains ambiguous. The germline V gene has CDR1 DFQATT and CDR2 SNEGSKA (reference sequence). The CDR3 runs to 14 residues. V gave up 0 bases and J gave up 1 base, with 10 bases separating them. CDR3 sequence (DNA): TGCAGTGCTAGAGATACGTCCAGATCCTACGAGCAGTACTTC. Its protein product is CSARDTSRSYEQYF.

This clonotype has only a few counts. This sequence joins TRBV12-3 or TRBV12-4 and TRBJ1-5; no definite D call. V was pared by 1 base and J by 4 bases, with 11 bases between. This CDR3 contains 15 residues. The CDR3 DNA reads TGTGCCAGCAGTTTAGATAGAAACGGGAATCAGCCCCAGCATTTT. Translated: CASSLDRNGNQPQHF.